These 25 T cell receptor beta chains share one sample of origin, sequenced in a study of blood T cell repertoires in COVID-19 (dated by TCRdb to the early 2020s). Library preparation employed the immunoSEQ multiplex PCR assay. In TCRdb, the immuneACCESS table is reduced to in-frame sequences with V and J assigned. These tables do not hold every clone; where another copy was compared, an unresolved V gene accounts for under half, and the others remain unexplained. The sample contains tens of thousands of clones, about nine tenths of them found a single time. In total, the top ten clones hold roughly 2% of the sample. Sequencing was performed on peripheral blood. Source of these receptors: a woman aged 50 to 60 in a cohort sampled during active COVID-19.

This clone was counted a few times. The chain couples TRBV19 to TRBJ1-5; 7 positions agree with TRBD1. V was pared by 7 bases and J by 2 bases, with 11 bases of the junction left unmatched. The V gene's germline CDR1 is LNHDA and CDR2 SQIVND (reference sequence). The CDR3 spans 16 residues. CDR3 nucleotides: TGTGCCAGTATCCCAAACAGGGGTGTGGGCAATCAGCCCCAGCATTTT. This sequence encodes CASIPNRGVGNQPQHF.

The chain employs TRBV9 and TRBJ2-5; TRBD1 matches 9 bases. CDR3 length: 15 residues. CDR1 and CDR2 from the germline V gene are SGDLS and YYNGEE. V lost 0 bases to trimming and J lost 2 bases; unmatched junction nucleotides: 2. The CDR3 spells CASSVAGTGQETQYF. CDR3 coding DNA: TGTGCCAGCAGCGTAGCCGGGACAGGGCAAGAGACCCAGTACTTC. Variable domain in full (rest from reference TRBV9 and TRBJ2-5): DSGVTQTPKHLITATGQRVTLRCSPRSGDLSVYWYQQSLDQGLQFLIQYYNGEERAKGNILERFSAQQFPDLHSELNLSSLELGDSALYFCASSVAGTGQETQYFGPGTRLLVL.

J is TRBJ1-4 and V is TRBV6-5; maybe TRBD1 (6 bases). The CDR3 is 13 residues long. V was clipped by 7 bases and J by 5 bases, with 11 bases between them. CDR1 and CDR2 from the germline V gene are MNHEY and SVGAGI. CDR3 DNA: TGTGCCAGCAACGACAGGACGAATGAAAAACTGTTTTTT. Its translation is CASNDRTNEKLFF.

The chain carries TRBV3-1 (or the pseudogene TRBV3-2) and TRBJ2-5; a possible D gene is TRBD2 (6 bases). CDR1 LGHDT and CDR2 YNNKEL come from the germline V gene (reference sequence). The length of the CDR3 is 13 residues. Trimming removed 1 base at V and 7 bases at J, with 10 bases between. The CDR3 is CASSQVGTGTQYF. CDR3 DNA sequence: TGTGCCAGCAGCCAAGTGGGGACTGGGACCCAGTACTTC.

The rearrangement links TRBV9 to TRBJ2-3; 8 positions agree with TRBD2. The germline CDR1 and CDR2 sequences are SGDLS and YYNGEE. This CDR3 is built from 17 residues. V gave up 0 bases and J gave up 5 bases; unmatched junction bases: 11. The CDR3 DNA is TGTGCCAGCAGCGTAGGAGTAGCGGGGACAAGGGGAGATACGCAGTATTTT. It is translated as CASSVGVAGTRGDTQYF.

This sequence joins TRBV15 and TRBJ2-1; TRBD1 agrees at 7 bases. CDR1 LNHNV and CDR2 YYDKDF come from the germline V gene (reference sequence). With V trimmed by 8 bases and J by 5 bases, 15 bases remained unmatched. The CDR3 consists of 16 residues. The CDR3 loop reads CATGKAQGYSNNEQFF. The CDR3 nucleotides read TGTGCCACCGGCAAGGCACAGGGGTACTCGAACAATGAGCAGTTCTTC.

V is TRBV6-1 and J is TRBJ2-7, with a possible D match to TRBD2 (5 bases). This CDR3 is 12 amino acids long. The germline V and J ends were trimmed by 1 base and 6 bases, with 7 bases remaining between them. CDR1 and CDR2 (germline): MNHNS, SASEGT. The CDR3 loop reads CASSEGRAEQYF. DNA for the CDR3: TGTGCCAGCAGTGAAGGGCGGGCCGAGCAGTACTTC.

The CDR3 region has the DNA TGCGCCAGCAGCTTGGCGACAGGGGAGACCCAGTACTTC. It codes for CASSLATGETQYF. This chain uses TRBV5-1 with TRBJ2-5, with 7 bases fitting TRBD1. Trimming cost V 0 bases and J 5 bases; bases outside gene matches: 1. The CDR3 covers 13 residues. Germline assignment: CDR1 SGHRS and CDR2 YFSETQ.

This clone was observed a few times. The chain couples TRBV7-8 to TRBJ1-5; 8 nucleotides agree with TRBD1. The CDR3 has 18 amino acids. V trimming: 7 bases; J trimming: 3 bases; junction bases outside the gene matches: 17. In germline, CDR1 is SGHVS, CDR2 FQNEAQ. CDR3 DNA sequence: TGTGCCAGCACACGACAGGGGAACGTCCCGTCCGTCAATCAGCCCCAGCATTTT. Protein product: CASTRQGNVPSVNQPQHF.

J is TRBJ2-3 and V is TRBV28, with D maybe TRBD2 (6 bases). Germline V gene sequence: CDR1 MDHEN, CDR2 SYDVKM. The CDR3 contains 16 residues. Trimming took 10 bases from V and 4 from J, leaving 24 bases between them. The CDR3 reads CATTTGAGLGADTQYF. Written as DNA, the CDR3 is TGTGCCACCACCACGGGCGCGGGATTAGGCGCAGATACGCAGTATTTT.

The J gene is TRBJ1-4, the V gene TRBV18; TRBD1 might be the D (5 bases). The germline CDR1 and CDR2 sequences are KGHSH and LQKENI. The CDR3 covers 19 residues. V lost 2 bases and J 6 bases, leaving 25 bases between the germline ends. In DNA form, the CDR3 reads TGTGCCAGCTCACCATATGTGGCGACAGTCGGGCAACGCGATGAAAAACTGTTTTTT. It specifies CASSPYVATVGQRDEKLFF.

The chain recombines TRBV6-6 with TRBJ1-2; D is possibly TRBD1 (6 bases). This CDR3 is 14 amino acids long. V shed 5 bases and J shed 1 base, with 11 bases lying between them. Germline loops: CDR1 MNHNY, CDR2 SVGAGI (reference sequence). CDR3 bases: TGTGCCAGCAGTGACAGGCCCTTTAACTATGGCTACACCTTC. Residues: CASSDRPFNYGYTF.

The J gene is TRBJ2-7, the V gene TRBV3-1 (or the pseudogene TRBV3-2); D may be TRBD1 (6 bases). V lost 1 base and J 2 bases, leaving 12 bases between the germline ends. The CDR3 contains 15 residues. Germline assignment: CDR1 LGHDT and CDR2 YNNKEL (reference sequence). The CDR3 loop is CASSQGYRETYEQYF. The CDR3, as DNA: TGTGCCAGCAGCCAAGGATACAGGGAAACCTACGAGCAGTACTTC.

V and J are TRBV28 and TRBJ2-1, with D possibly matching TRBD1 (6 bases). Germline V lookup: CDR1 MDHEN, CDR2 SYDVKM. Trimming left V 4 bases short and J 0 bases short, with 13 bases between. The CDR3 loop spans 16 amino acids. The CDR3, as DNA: TGTGCCAGCAGTTCGGACAGTCCCAGCTCCTACAATGAGCAGTTCTTC. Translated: CASSSDSPSSYNEQFF.

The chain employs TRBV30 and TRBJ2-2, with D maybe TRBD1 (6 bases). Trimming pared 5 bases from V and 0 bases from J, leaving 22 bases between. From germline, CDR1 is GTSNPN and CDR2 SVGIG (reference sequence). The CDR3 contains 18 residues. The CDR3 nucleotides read TGTGCCTGGGGACATACAGGGAGAGGTTACGCGAACACCGGGGAGCTGTTTTTT. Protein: CAWGHTGRGYANTGELFF.

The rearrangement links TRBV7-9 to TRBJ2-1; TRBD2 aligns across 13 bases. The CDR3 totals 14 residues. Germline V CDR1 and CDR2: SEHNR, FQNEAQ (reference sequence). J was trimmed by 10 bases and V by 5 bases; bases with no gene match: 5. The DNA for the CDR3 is TGTGCCAGCAGCCTCGGGACTAGCGGGACCGAGCAGTTCTTC. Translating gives CASSLGTSGTEQFF.

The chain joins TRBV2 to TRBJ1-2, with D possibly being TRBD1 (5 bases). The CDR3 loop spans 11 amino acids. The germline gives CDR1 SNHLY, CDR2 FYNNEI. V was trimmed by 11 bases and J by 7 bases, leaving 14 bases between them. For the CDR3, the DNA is TGTGCCGGTAGGGAGGGGCTTGGCTACACCTTC. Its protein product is CAGREGLGYTF.

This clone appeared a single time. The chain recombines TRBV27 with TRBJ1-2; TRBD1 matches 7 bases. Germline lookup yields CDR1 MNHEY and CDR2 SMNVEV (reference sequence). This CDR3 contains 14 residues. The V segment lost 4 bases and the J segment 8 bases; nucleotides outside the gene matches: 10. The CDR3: CASSSAGQHAGYTF. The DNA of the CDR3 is TGTGCCAGCAGTTCTGCGGGACAGCATGCGGGCTACACCTTC.

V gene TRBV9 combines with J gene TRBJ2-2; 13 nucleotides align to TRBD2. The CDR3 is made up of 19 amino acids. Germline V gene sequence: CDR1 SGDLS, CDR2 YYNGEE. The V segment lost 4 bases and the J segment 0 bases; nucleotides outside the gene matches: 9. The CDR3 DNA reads TGTGCCAGCAGCTCACGACTAGCGGGAGGCCTCGCGAACACCGGGGAGCTGTTTTTT. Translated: CASSSRLAGGLANTGELFF. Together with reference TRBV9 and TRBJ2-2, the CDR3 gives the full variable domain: DSGVTQTPKHLITATGQRVTLRCSPRSGDLSVYWYQQSLDQGLQFLIQYYNGEERAKGNILERFSAQQFPDLHSELNLSSLELGDSALYFCASSSRLAGGLANTGELFFGEGSRLTVL.

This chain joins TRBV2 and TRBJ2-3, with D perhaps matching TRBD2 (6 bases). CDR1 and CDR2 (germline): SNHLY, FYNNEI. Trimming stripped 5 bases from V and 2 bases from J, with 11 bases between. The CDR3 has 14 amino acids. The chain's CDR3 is CASSTGLNTDTQYF. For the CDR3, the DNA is TGTGCCAGCAGTACCGGACTAAACACAGATACGCAGTATTTT.

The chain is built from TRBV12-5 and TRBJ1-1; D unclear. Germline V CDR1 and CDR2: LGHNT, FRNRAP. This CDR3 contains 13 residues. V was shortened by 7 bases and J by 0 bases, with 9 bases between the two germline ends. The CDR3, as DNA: TGTGCTAGTGCACTTCTCATGAACACTGAAGCTTTCTTT. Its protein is CASALLMNTEAFF.

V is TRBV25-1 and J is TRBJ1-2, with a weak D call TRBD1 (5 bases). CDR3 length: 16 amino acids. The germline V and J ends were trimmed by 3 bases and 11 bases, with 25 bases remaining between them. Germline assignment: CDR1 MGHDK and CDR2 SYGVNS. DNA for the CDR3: TGTGCCAGCAGTGACCCCCGGGCGCCAGGGTTAATTAGGTACACCTTC. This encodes CASSDPRAPGLIRYTF.

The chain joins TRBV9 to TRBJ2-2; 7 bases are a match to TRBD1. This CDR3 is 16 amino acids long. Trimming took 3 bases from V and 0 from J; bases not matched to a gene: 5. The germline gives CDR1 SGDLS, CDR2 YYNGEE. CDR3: CASSGRQGANTGELFF. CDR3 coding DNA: TGTGCCAGCAGCGGACGACAGGGCGCGAACACCGGGGAGCTGTTTTTT.

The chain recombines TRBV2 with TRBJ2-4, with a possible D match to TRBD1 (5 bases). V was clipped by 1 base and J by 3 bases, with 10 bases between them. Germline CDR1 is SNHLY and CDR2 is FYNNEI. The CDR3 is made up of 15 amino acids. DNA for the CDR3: TGTGCCAGCAGTGAAGGGTCCAGGGTCAAAAACATTCAGTACTTC. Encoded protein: CASSEGSRVKNIQYF.

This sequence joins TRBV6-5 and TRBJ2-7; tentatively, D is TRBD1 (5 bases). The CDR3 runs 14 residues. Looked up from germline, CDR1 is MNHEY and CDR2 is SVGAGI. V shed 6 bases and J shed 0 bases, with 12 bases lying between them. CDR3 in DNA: TGTGCCAGCAGATCCAGGGCTGGCTCCTACGAGCAGTACTTC. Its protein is CASRSRAGSYEQYF.